What follows describes a single TCR beta chain. The sample belongs to a study of T cells in narcolepsy. Study-wide background: Enrolled donors included narcolepsy type 1 or type 2 patients and healthy controls.

The CDR3 extends over 16 amino acids. Germline V gene data show CDR1 as SGHDT and CDR2 as YYEEEE. V lost 0 bases to trimming and J lost 2 bases, with 12 bases between them. Libraries were prepared by immunoSEQ multiplex PCR; TCRdb keeps only in-frame clonotypes and omits some of them. Of about 31,000 clones in the sample, approximately 78% are singletons; the top ten hold about 1.3%. The receptor comes from a human donor with narcolepsy. V usage is TRBV5-6 and J usage is TRBJ1-3; D is unresolved. What was sequenced was CD45RA- memory CD4+ T cells from PBMCs. CDR3 residues: CASSLVPNSPGNTIYF. The CDR3, as DNA: TGTGCCAGCAGCTTGGTACCCAACTCCCCTGGAAACACCATATATTTT.